This T cell receptor (beta chain) was captured in a study of cytomegalovirus exposure and HLA in healthy donors. Overall study results and limits: Some V segments, TRBV6-2 and TRBV6-3 among them, were indistinguishable and were therefore excluded. The authors listed some 150 TCR beta chains as cytomegalovirus-associated.

Germline V gene data show CDR1 as SEHNR and CDR2 as FQNEAQ (reference sequence). This CDR3 has 16 residues. A multiplex PCR was run with 60 Vbeta primers and 13 Jbeta primers. The assay was immunoSEQ multiplex PCR, and TCRdb's table has in-frame clones only and misses some. The data hold about 62,000 clones, with approximately 81% observed a single time. Notes on this clone: Antigen specificity is unknown. An end of the junction does not agree with germline; a read error may underlie this.

The sample was PBMCs. This TCR was recovered from a woman under 40 in good health and CMV-seronegative. This rearrangement joins TRBV7-9 to TRBJ2-3; the D gene is possibly TRBD2 (6 bases). For the CDR3, the DNA is TGTTCCAGCAGCTTAGAGGCGGGGCGTGGGACAGATACGCAGTATTTT. Translating it yields CSSSLEAGRGTDTQYF.